The sequence of this T cell receptor (beta chain) was determined in a study of blood T cell repertoires in COVID-19. Study details: Sites in the United States, Italy and Spain provided acute and convalescent COVID-19 samples. In each case, the material was cDNA or gDNA derived from T cells, B-cell-depleted T cells, or PBMCs.

CDR3 length equals 14 residues. The germline gives CDR1 SGHRS, CDR2 YFSETQ. The V end lost 0 bases, the J end lost 2 bases, and 8 bases lay between the germline ends. Self-reported history from a screening survey and questionnaire set each donor's cohort. The protocol was immunoSEQ multiplex PCR, while the TCRdb copy is restricted to in-frame clones and leaves out a portion. Of around 85,000 clones listed, approximately 90% are singletons. This TCR came from a woman between 45 and 65 years old with acute COVID-19. Material: PBMCs or T cells enriched from blood (not recorded which). V is TRBV5-1 and J is TRBJ1-2; possible D gene TRBD1, 5 bases. CDR3 sequence reads: CASSLAGLNYGYTF. In DNA form, the CDR3 reads TGCGCCAGCAGCTTGGCAGGGCTAAACTATGGCTACACCTTC.